The 2 T cell receptor beta chains reported below all come from one sample, sequenced in a study of identifying expanded T cells in peripheral blood. The protocol was immunoSEQ multiplex PCR, while the TCRdb copy is restricted to in-frame clones and leaves out a portion. The sample lists 85,000 to 100,000 clones; around 88% were seen once. The sample consisted of blood. Every receptor here comes from a person aged 18 to 69 in good health.

The CDR3 sequence is CAWSAGVSRNYGYTF. The CDR3 DNA reads as TGTGCCTGGAGTGCCGGGGTGAGCCGTAACTATGGCTACACCTTC. J is TRBJ1-2 and V is TRBV30; no clear D gene. The CDR3 runs to 15 residues. Between the trimmed V and J ends, which lost 1 base and 1 base, there was a span of 13 bases. CDR1 is GTSNPN and CDR2 is SVGIG in the germline V gene (reference sequence).

The rearrangement joins TRBV5-6 to TRBJ2-5; perhaps TRBD2 as D (5 bases). V dropped 4 bases and J dropped 1 base, with 11 bases sitting between them. The CDR3 has 14 amino acids. The V gene's germline CDR1 is SGHDT and CDR2 YYEEEE. CDR3 in amino acids: CASSADGLQETQYF. The CDR3 nucleotides are TGTGCCAGCAGCGCGGACGGACTCCAAGAGACCCAGTACTTC.